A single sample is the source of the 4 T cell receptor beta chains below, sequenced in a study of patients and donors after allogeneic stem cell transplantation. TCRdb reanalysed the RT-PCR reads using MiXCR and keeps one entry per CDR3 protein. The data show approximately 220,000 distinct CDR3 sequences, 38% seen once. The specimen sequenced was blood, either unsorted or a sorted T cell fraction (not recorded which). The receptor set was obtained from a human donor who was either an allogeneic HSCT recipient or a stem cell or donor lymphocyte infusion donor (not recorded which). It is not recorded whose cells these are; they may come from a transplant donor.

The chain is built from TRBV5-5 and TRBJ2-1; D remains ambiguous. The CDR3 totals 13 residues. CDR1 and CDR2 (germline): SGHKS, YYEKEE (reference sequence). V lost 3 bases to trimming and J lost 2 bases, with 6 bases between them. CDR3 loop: CASSSSPYNEQFF. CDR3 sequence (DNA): TGTGCCAGCAGCTCGAGTCCCTACAATGAGCAGTTCTTC.

The CDR3 is CASSGRGNQPQHF. CDR3 DNA: TGTGCCAGCAGTGGCCGGGGGAATCAGCCCCAGCATTTT. The chain combines TRBV27 with TRBJ1-5; a weak D match, TRBD1 (5 bases). V was clipped by 5 bases and J by 4 bases, with 9 bases between them. CDR3 length: 13 residues. Germline CDR1 MNHEY, CDR2 SMNVEV (reference sequence).

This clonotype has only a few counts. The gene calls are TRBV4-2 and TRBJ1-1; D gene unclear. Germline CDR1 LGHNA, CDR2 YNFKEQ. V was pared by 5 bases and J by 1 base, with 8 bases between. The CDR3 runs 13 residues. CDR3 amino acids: CASSTGKNTEAFF. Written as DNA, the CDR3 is TGTGCCAGCAGCACTGGGAAGAACACTGAAGCTTTCTTT.

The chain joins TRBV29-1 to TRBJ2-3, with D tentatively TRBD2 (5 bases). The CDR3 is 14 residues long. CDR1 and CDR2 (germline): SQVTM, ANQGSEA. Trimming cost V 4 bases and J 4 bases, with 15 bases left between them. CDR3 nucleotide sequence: TGCAGCGTTGGAGGACTGGCAAGCGCAGATACGCAGTATTTT. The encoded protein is CSVGGLASADTQYF.